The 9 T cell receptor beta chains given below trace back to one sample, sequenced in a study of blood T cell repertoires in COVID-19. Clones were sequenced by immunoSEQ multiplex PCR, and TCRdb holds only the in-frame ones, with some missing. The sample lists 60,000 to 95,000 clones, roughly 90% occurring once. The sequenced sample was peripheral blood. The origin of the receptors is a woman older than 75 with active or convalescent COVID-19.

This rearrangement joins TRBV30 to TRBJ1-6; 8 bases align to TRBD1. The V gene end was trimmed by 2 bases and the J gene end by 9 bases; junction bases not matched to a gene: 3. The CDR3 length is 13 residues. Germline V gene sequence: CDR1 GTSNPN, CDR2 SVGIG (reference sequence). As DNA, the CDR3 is TGTGCCTGGAGTCGGACAGGGCGTTCACCCCTCCACTTT. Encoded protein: CAWSRTGRSPLHF.

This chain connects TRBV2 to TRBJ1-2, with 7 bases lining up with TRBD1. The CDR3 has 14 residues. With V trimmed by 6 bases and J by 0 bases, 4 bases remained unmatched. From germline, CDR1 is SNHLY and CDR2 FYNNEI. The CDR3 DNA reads TGTGCCAGCAGCCAGGGGGTAGCTAACTATGGCTACACCTTC. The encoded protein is CASSQGVANYGYTF. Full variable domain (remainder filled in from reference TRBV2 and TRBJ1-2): EPEVTQTPSHQVTQMGQEVILRCVPISNHLYFYWYRQILGQKVEFLVSFYNNEISEKSEIFDDQFSVERPDGSNFTLKIRSTKLEDSAMYFCASSQGVANYGYTFGSGTRLTVV.

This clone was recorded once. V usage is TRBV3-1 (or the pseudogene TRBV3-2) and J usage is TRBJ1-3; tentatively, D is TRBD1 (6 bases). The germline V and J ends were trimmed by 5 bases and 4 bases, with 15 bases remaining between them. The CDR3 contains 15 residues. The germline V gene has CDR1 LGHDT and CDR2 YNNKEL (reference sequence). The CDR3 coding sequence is TGTGCCAGCAGCGTCAACAGGGTAAACGGAAACACCATATATTTT. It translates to CASSVNRVNGNTIYF.

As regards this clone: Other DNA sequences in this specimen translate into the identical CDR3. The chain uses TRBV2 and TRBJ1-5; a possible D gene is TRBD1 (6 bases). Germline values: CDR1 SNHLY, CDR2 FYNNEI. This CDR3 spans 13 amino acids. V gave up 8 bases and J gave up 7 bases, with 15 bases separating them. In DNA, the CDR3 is TGTGCCAGCGAGGGGGAGGGGGGGCAGCCCCAGCATTTT. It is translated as CASEGEGGQPQHF.

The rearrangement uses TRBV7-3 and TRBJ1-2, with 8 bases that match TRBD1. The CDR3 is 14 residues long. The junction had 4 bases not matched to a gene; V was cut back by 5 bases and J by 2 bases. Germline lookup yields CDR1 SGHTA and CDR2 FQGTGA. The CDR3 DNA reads TGTGCCAGCAGCCCCGGACAGGGCAACTATGGCTACACCTTC. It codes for CASSPGQGNYGYTF.

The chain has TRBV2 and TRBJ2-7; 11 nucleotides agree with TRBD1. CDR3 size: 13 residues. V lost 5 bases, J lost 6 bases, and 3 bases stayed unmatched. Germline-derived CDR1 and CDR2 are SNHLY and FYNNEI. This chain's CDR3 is CASSPGTGGEQYF. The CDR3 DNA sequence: TGTGCCAGCAGTCCCGGGACAGGGGGCGAGCAGTACTTC.

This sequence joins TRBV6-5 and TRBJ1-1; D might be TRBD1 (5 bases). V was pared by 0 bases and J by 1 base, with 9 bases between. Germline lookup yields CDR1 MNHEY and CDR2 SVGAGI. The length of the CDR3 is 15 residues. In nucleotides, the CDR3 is TGTGCCAGCAGTTACTCGAGGCAGGGGAACACTGAAGCTTTCTTT. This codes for CASSYSRQGNTEAFF.

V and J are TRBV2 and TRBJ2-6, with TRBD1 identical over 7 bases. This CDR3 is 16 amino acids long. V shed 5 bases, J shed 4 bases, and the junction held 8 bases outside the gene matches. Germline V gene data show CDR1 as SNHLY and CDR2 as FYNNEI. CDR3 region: CASSSYRGTGANVLTF. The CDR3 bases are TGTGCCAGCAGTTCTTACAGGGGTACCGGGGCCAACGTCCTGACTTTC.

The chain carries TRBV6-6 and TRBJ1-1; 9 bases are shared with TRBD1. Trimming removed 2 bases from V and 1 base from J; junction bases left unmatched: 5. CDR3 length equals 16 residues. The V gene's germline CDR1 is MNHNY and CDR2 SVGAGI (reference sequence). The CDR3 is CASSYGTGRTNTEAFF. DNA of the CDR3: TGTGCCAGCAGTTACGGGACAGGGAGAACGAACACTGAAGCTTTCTTT.